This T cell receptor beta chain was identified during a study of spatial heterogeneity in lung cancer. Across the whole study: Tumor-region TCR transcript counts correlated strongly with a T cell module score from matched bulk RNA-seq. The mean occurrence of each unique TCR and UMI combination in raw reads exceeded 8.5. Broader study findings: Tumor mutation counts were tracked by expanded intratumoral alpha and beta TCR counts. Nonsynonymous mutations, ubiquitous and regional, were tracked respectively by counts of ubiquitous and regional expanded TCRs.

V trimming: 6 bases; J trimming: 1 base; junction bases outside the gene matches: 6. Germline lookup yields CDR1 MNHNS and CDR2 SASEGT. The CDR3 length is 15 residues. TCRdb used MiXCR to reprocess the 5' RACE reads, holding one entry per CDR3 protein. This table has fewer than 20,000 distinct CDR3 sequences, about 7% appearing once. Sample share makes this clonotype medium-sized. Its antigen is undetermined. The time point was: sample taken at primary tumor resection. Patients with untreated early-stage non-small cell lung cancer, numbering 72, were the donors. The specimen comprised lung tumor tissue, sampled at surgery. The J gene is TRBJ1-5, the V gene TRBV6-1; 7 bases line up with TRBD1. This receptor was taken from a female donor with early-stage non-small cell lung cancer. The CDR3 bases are TGTGCCAGCAGCTCACAGGGGTTCAGCAATCAGCCCCAGCATTTT. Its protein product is CASSSQGFSNQPQHF.